The following is a T cell receptor beta chain sequence with its context. The sample holds many counts of this clonotype. What antigen it recognizes has not been identified. The sample holds no much larger clone one base away, and base qualities are not on file. Receptors were amplified or captured by 5' RACE. The listed sequencing device is Illumina HiSeq 2500. A second about 7 to 11 cycle PCR used a sample-barcoded 5' primer and a J-beta primer mix. Each TCR beta cDNA molecule received a unique molecular identifier from a template-switch 5' adaptor carrying 12 random nucleotides. At least 3 million CDR3-containing paired-end reads were obtained from each sample. The Mint cDNA synthesis kit, primed by a TRBC-specific oligonucleotide, was used to synthesize first-strand cDNA from all RNA. After uracil-DNA glycosylase treatment, a first 18-cycle PCR used universal primers M1SS and BC2_uni_R on all cDNA. The study's own analysis went as follows. Normalization of each sample was performed by random selection of 1 million high-quality reads, each carrying a distinct molecular identifier. Instead of being binned into consensus sequences, reads that shared molecular identifiers were thrown out. CDR3 identification, clonotype clustering and error correction used MiTCR with a Q25 quality threshold and the strictest error-elimination algorithm. A nonparametric unseen species model using Euler transformation provided a lower-bound estimate of total TCR beta diversity. TCRdb reworked the public reads: Q25 trimming with fastp, MiXCR clone assembly, productive beta chains retained. Each entry is one CDR3 protein sequence, shown with its most common DNA and genes. TCRdb, not the authors, supplied the V and J calls. The table for this sample lists hundreds of thousands of distinct CDR3 sequences; 25% to 35% of them were counted only once. The ten largest clones take up around a sixth of the sample.

V lost 4 bases and J lost 0 bases; the stretch between them is 8 bases long. The germline V gene encodes CDR1 SGHRS and CDR2 YFSETQ. The CDR3, cysteine through phenylalanine, is 14 amino acids long. Left in the record is the CDR3 DNA by itself, 42 bases read in frame from the first base. The donors were 40 or so Caucasian individuals from Russia, aged roughly 6 to 100 years, who were systemically healthy. Around 10 milliliters of peripheral blood were drawn from each donor into EDTA-treated Vacutainer tubes. Ficoll-Paque density-gradient centrifugation was used to isolate PBMCs, with at least 7 million per sample. Trizol reagent was used to extract total RNA from PBMCs, with at least 5 micrograms per sample. For every donor, an aliquot of PBMCs went through flow cytometry to measure the percentages of naive CD45RAhigh/CD27high T cells. The sample belongs to a study of blood T cells in healthy people across ages (dated by TCRdb to the mid-2010s). Background for the entire study: In model experiments, roughly one uniquely barcoded TCR beta cDNA molecule per two T cells was captured by template switching. To track age-related changes in TCR beta repertoire diversity, the study relied on deep sequencing normalized with unique cDNA molecular identifiers. The donors were split into four age groups: young (average 16 years), middle-aged (about 40), aged (approximately 59) and long-lived (roughly 88). To avoid experimental bias, donors of different ages were distributed randomly across sequencing lanes. Using the same blood draw, the study looked at two additional independent replicas of 1 million unique cDNA reads for two donors, one aged 18 to 30 and the other aged 80 or older.

Broader findings and caveats from the paper: Estimates of total diversity based on one million sequenced T cells were considered lower bounds and underestimates. Observed TCR beta diversity per million T cells fell roughly linearly with age, and a significant reduction was already apparent by age approximately 41. Since profiling was done on bulk unsorted PBMCs, naive and antigen-experienced compartments could not be conclusively compared. Because the CMV infection status of the donors was unknown, age-related changes in expanded clonotypes may potentially have been confounded. Compared with the aged group, the long-lived group had more naive CD4+ T cells, fewer expanded clones and increased TCR diversity, a pattern suggesting age selection. Observed TCR beta diversity correlated strongly with the percentage of naive T cells measured by flow cytometry.

This sequence was found in a woman over 75 in good health. The receptor chain draws on TRBV5-1 and TRBJ2-4; a confident D gene designation cannot be given. Specimen: blood. DNA sequence: TGCGCCAGCAGCAGGTGGGAAGCCAAAAACATTCAGTACTTC. Translated, it gives CASSRWEAKNIQYF.